The next 2 T cell receptor beta chains were all read from a single sample in a study of response to subunit inactivated influenza vaccine. One entry per CDR3 protein results from TCRdb running MiXCR on the RT-PCR reads. The data show about 500,000 distinct CDR3 sequences, roughly 13% seen once. The sample here was PBMCs from blood, taken about 40 days after vaccination. These receptor sequences come from a man aged 45-65 years who received an inactivated influenza vaccine.

This clonotype was picked up a small number of times. V is TRBV7-2 and J is TRBJ2-7; D unclear. There are 14 residues in the CDR3. CDR1 SGHTA and CDR2 FQGNSA come from the germline V gene. Trimming removed 1 base from V and 3 bases from J, with 10 bases in between. The CDR3 DNA sequence: TGTGCCAGCAGCTTAGGAGTGGAAAGCTACGAGCAGTACTTC. Translation: CASSLGVESYEQYF.

Many counts were recorded for this clonotype. The chain has TRBV5-1 and TRBJ2-1, with 8 nucleotides matching TRBD1. The CDR3 extends over 15 amino acids. V lost 4 bases to trimming and J lost 2 bases; unmatched junction nucleotides: 5. CDR1 is SGHRS, CDR2 YFSETQ, per germline. The CDR3: CASSPGQGPYNEQFF. The CDR3 DNA sequence: TGCGCCAGCAGCCCCGGACAGGGTCCCTACAATGAGCAGTTCTTC.